These T cell receptor beta chains were read from a single sample in a study of T cell clones after liver transplantation. TCRdb's copy holds only in-frame clones and misses some; the assay was immunoSEQ multiplex PCR. Among more than 95,000 clones listed, more than 75% were seen once. The sample here was CD4+ T cells from blood, taken before liver transplant. The origin of the receptors is a human donor who received a liver transplant. Both conserved end residues are part of each CDR3. The D gene is left open where the match is weak. The listing skips clone size in some rows; elsewhere it reads once, few, many or a size class.

cdr3_aa | cdr3_nt | v_call | d_call | j_call | clone_size
CASSVGLGETQYF | TGTGCCAGCAGCGTCGGACTGGGGGAGACCCAGTACTTC | TRBV9 | . | TRBJ2-5 | .
CASSYSETGDFEQYF | TGTGCCAGCAGTTACTCGGAGACAGGGGATTTCGAGCAGTACTTC | TRBV6-5 | TRBD1 | TRBJ2-7 | .
CASRPGTGGIAEAFF | TGTGCCAGTAGGCCCGGGACAGGGGGTATAGCTGAAGCTTTCTTT | TRBV19 | TRBD1 | TRBJ1-1 | .
CASSLDRYTEAFF | TGTGCCAGCAGTTTGGACCGATACACTGAAGCTTTCTTT | TRBV5-4 | . | TRBJ1-1 | .
CAISDPRSYEQYF | TGTGCCATCAGTGACCCTAGGTCCTACGAGCAGTACTTC | TRBV10-3 | . | TRBJ2-7 | .
CSVEGPKNTEAFF | TGCAGCGTTGAAGGTCCGAAGAACACTGAAGCTTTCTTT | TRBV29-1 | . | TRBJ1-1 | once
CASRPSGSATGNEQFF | TGTGCCAGCAGGCCAAGCGGGAGCGCGACTGGGAATGAGCAGTTCTTC | TRBV14 | TRBD2 | TRBJ2-1 | once
CASSLLAGMNNEQFF | TGCGCCAGCAGCTTACTAGCGGGAATGAACAATGAGCAGTTCTTC | TRBV5-1 | TRBD2 | TRBJ2-1 | .
CASSPGQGGTDTQYF | TGTGCCAGCTCACCAGGACAGGGCGGCACAGATACGCAGTATTTT | TRBV18 | TRBD1 | TRBJ2-3 | .
CASSQTGEAENTEAFF | TGCGCCAGCAGCCAAACAGGGGAAGCAGAGAACACTGAAGCTTTCTTT | TRBV5-1 | TRBD1 | TRBJ1-1 | .
CASSYSPENYGYTF | TGTGCCAGCAGTTACAGTCCAGAGAACTATGGCTACACCTTC | TRBV6-5 | . | TRBJ1-2 | .
CASTPGGGNLIF | TGTGCCAGCACCCCGGGGGGGGGCAATCTTATATTC | TRBV7-2 | TRBD2 | TRBJ2-7 | .
CASRSDRGNQPQHF | TGTGCCAGCAGATCCGACAGGGGGAATCAGCCCCAGCATTTT | TRBV6-5 | TRBD1 | TRBJ1-5 | .
CASSQGAGGQYF | TGTGCCAGCAGCCAAGGGGCCGGGGGGCAGTACTTC | TRBV4-2 | . | TRBJ2-7 | .
CAGAGSRYGYTF | TGTGCGGGGGCAGGGTCCCGCTATGGCTACACCTTC | TRBV30 | . | TRBJ1-2 | once
CASSLNTPYSGNTIYF | TGTGCCAGCAGCCTAAATACACCGTACTCTGGAAACACCATATATTTT | TRBV5-8 | . | TRBJ1-3 | .
CASSVGIMSTNEKLFF | TGTGCCAGCAGCGTAGGAATAATGTCTACTAATGAAAAACTGTTTTTT | TRBV9 | . | TRBJ1-4 | .
CASSLGLAGGQNEQYF | TGTGCCAGCAGCTTAGGACTAGCGGGAGGGCAGAACGAGCAGTACTTC | TRBV11-2 | TRBD2 | TRBJ2-7 | .
CASSSTGNTEAFF | TGTGCCAGCAGCTCGACGGGGAACACTGAAGCTTTCTTT | TRBV5-6 | . | TRBJ1-1 | once
CASGGQGAPDIQYF | TGTGCCAGCGGGGGACAGGGGGCTCCGGACATTCAGTACTTC | TRBV2 | TRBD1 | TRBJ2-4 | .
CASSPPGGYEQYF | TGTGCCAGCTCACCACCGGGGGGCTACGAGCAGTACTTC | TRBV18 | . | TRBJ2-7 | .
CASSAPRGLNTEAFF | TGTGCCAGCAGTGCTCCCAGGGGGCTGAACACTGAAGCTTTCTTT | TRBV2 | TRBD1 | TRBJ1-1 | once
CASSGIGTPNYGYTF | TGTGCCAGCAGCGGAATCGGGACACCGAACTATGGCTACACCTTC | TRBV9 | . | TRBJ1-2 | .
CASSGYPWADTQYF | TGTGCCAGCAGCGGCTACCCGTGGGCAGATACGCAGTATTTT | TRBV9 | . | TRBJ2-3 | .
CASSTTQGAGYTF | TGTGCCAGTAGTACCACCCAGGGCGCCGGCTACACCTTC | TRBV19 | . | TRBJ1-2 | .
CASSSDLNSPLHF | TGTGCCAGCAGCTCTGACCTTAATTCACCCCTCCACTTT | TRBV7-2 | . | TRBJ1-6 | .
CACLTSFAYEQYF | TGTGCCTGCCTGACTAGTTTCGCCTACGAGCAGTACTTC | TRBV30 | . | TRBJ2-7 | .
CASSLQRGASSDTQYF | TGCGCCAGCAGCCTGCAGCGGGGGGCCTCCTCAGATACGCAGTATTTT | TRBV5-1 | TRBD2 | TRBJ2-3 | .
CASSFTVPNYGYTF | TGCGCCAGCAGCTTTACCGTCCCTAACTATGGCTACACCTTC | TRBV5-1 | . | TRBJ1-2 | .
CASRPSLAGKTYEQYF | TGTGCCAGCAGACCCTCACTAGCGGGGAAGACCTACGAGCAGTACTTC | TRBV7-2 | TRBD2 | TRBJ2-7 | .
CASSGQANYGYTF | TGTGCCAGCTCGGGACAGGCAAACTATGGCTACACCTTC | TRBV7-8 | TRBD1 | TRBJ1-2 | few
CASSQNTAYGYTF | TGTGCCAGCAGCCAAAATACCGCCTATGGCTACACCTTC | TRBV14 | . | TRBJ1-2 | .
CASSLVGGSYNEQFF | TGCGCCAGCAGCTTGGTGGGGGGCTCCTACAATGAGCAGTTCTTC | TRBV5-1 | . | TRBJ2-1 | .
CASSRRGSYEQYF | TGTGCCAGCAGTCGGCGGGGCTCCTACGAGCAGTACTTC | TRBV28 | . | TRBJ2-7 | .
CASSLQGARPDTQYF | TGCGCCAGCAGCTTACAGGGGGCGCGTCCAGATACGCAGTATTTT | TRBV5-1 | TRBD1 | TRBJ2-3 | .
CASSEVDRSADTIYF | TGTGCCAGCAGTGAAGTTGACCGCTCCGCCGACACCATATATTTT | TRBV6-1 | . | TRBJ1-3 | many
CASSRRTSGGYEQYF | TGTGCCAGCAGCCGGCGGACTAGCGGGGGCTACGAGCAGTACTTC | TRBV7-2 | TRBD2 | TRBJ2-7 | once
CASSSGQGYDTQYF | TGTGCCAGCAGTTCCGGACAGGGATATGATACGCAGTATTTT | TRBV11-2 | TRBD1 | TRBJ2-3 | .
CASSAGQLNTEAFF | TGTGCCAGCAGCGCAGGACAGCTGAACACTGAAGCTTTCTTT | TRBV9 | . | TRBJ1-1 | .
CASSLGRFNTGELFF | TGTGCCAGCAGCTTGGGGCGGTTCAACACCGGGGAGCTGTTTTTT | TRBV5-5 | . | TRBJ2-2 | .
CSVRSGGPEQFF | TGCAGCGTTCGGTCAGGGGGCCCTGAGCAGTTCTTC | TRBV29-1 | TRBD1 | TRBJ2-1 | .
CARRNYTF | TGTGCCAGAAGGAACTACACCTTC | TRBV6-5 | . | TRBJ1-2 | few
CASSRDSHSGNEQFF | TGTGCCAGCAGCAGGGACTCTCACTCGGGGAATGAGCAGTTCTTC | TRBV21-1 | . | TRBJ2-1 | .
CASSLAGGNNEQFF | TGTGCCAGCAGTTTAGCGGGAGGAAACAATGAGCAGTTCTTC | TRBV5-5 | TRBD2 | TRBJ2-1 | .
CASSVVRGPTDTQYF | TGTGCCAGCAGCGTAGTCCGGGGGCCCACAGATACGCAGTATTTT | TRBV9 | . | TRBJ2-3 | .
CASSQELATGRVNTQYF | TGTGCCAGCAGCCAAGAATTGGCGACAGGGAGAGTAAATACGCAGTATTTT | TRBV4-2 | TRBD1 | TRBJ2-3 | .
CASSTGTSGSAGGWAQYF | TGCGCCAGCAGCACCGGGACTAGCGGGAGCGCGGGCGGGTGGGCCCAGTACTTC | TRBV5-1 | TRBD2 | TRBJ2-5 | .
CASSSPRASYQGYTF | TGTGCCAGCAGTTCCCCCCGGGCCAGTTACCAAGGCTACACCTTC | TRBV27 | . | TRBJ1-2 | .
CASSAFNNSPLHF | TGTGCCAGCAGCGCCTTTAATAATTCACCCCTCCACTTT | TRBV5-4 | . | TRBJ1-6 | .
CASSPQVYNEQFF | TGTGCCAGCAGTCCACAGGTGTACAATGAGCAGTTCTTC | TRBV6-1 | . | TRBJ2-1 | once
CASSEFGTNLNEQYF | TGCGCCAGCAGTGAGTTCGGGACTAACCTTAACGAGCAGTACTTC | TRBV10-2 | TRBD2 | TRBJ2-7 | .
CASRGQGVWTGELFF | TGTGCCAGCAGGGGACAGGGGGTATGGACCGGGGAGCTGTTTTTT | TRBV6-5 | TRBD1 | TRBJ2-2 | .
CSVSMGYGYTF | TGCAGCGTTTCCATGGGGTATGGCTACACCTTC | TRBV29-1 | . | TRBJ1-2 | .